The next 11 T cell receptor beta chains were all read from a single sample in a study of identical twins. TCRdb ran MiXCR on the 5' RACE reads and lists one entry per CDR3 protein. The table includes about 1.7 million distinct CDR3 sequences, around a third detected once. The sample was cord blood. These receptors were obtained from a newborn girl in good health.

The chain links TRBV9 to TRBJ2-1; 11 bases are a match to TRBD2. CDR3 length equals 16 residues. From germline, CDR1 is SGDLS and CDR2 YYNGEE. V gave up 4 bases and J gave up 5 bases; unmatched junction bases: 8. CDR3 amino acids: CASSQTGLAGHNEQFF. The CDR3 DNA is TGTGCCAGCAGCCAAACAGGACTAGCGGGTCACAATGAGCAGTTCTTC.

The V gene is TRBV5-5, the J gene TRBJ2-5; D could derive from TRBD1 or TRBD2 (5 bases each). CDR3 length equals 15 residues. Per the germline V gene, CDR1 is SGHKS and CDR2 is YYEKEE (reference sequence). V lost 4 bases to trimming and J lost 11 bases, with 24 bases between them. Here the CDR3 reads CASSAGTGNYNEQYF. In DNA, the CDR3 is TGTGCCAGCAGCGCCGGGACGGGGAATTACAATGAGCAGTACTTC.

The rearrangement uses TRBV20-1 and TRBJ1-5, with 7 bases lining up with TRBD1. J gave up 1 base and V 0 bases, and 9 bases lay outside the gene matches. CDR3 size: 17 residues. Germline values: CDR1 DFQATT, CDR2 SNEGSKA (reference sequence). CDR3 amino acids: CSARDGRDSKSNQPQHF. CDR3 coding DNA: TGCAGTGCTAGAGATGGGCGGGACAGCAAAAGCAATCAGCCCCAGCATTTT.

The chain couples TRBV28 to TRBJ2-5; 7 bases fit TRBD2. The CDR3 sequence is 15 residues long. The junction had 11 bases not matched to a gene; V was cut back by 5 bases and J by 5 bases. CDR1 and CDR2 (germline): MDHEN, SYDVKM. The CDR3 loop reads CASSMAGAHRETQYF. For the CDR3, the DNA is TGTGCCAGCAGTATGGCGGGAGCTCACCGGGAGACCCAGTACTTC.

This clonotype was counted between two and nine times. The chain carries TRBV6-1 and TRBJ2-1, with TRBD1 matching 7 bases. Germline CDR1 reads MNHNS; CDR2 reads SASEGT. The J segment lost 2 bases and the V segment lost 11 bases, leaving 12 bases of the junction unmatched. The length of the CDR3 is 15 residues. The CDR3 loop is CASFQGVAPYNEQFF. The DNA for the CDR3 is TGTGCCTCCTTCCAGGGGGTAGCGCCCTACAATGAGCAGTTCTTC.

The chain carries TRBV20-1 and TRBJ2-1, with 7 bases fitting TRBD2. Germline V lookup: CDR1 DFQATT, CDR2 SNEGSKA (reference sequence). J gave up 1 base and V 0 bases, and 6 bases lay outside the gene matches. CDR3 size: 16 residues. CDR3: CSARDSGGGSYNEQFF. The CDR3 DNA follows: TGCAGTGCTAGAGATTCGGGAGGAGGGTCCTACAATGAGCAGTTCTTC.

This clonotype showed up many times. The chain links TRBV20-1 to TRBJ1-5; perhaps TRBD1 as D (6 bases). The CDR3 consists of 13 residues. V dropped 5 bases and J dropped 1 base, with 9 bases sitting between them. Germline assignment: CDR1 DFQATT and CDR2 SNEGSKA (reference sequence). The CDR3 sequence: CSAAGGSNQPQHF. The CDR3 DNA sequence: TGCAGTGCTGCCGGGGGCAGCAATCAGCCCCAGCATTTT.

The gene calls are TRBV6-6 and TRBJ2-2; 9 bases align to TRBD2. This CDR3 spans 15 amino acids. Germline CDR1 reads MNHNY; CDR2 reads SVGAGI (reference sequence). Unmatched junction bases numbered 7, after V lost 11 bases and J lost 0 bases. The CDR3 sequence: CAGGSGGANTGELFF. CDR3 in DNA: TGTGCCGGTGGTAGCGGGGGAGCGAACACCGGGGAGCTGTTTTTT.

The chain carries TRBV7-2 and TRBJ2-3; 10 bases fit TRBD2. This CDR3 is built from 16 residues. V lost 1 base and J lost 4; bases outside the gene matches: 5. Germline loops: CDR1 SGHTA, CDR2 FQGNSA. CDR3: CASSLVASGGADTQYF. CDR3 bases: TGTGCCAGCAGCTTAGTGGCTAGCGGGGGCGCAGATACGCAGTATTTT.

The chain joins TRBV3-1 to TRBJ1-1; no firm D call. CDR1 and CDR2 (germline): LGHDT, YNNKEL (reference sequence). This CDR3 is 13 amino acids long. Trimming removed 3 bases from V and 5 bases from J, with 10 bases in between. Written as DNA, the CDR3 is TGTGCCAGCAGCCAGTCAGAAGCAACTGAAGCTTTCTTT. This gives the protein CASSQSEATEAFF.

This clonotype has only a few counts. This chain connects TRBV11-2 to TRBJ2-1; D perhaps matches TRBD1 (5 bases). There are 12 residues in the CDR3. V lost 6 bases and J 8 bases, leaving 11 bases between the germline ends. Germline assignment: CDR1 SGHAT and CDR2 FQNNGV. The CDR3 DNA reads TGTGCCAGCAGGAGTGACAGTTATGAGCAGTTCTTC. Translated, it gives CASRSDSYEQFF.